This TCR beta chain was identified in a study of spatial heterogeneity in lung cancer. V lost 6 bases to trimming and J lost 8 bases, with 10 bases between them. This CDR3 contains 11 residues. The V gene's germline CDR1 is MNHNS and CDR2 SASEGT. The time point here: sample taken at primary tumor resection. Sequencing was performed on whole RNA extracted from tumor and nontumor lung tissue, or from frozen PBMC, and the material was left unsorted. Untreated early-stage non-small cell lung cancer patients, over 55 in total, were the donors. TCRdb fed the 5' RACE reads into MiXCR, producing one record per CDR3 protein. The table has 39,000 or so distinct CDR3 sequences, 6% to 8% seen once. This clonotype was seen repeatedly, ten times or more.

The sample here was PBMCs, taken at surgery. The sequence came from a male donor with early-stage non-small cell lung cancer. The gene calls are TRBV6-1 and TRBJ1-1; D is uncertain. CDR3 protein: CASREVREAFF. The CDR3, as DNA: TGTGCCAGCAGGGAGGTCAGGGAAGCTTTCTTT.